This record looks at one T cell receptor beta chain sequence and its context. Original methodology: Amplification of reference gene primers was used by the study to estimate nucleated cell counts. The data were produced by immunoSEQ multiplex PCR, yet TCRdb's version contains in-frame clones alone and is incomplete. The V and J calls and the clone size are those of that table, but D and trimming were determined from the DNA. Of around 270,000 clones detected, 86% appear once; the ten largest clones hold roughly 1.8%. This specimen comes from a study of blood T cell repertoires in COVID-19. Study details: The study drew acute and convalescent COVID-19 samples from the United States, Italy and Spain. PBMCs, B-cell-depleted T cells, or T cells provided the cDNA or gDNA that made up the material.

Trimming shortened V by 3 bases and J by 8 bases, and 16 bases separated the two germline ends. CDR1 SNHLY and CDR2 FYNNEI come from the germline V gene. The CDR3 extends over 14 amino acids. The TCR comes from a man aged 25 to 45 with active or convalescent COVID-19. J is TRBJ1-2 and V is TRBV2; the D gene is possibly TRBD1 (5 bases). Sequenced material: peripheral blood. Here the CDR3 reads CASSDGLGQGGYTF. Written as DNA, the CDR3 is TGTGCCAGCAGTGATGGGTTGGGGCAGGGCGGCTACACCTTC.